This TCR beta chain is from a study of blood T cell repertoires in COVID-19. Study information: The United States, Italy and Spain provided the acute and convalescent COVID-19 samples.

Per the original data handling: Amplification of reference gene primers provided the estimated nucleated cell counts. TCRdb's table, derived via immunoSEQ multiplex PCR, lists solely in-frame clones and lacks some. That table gives V, J and clone size, and the DNA gave D and trimming. The data show roughly 50,000 clones, around 83% seen once. The receptor was derived from a man between 60 and 75 years old with acute or convalescent COVID-19. The sample taken for sequencing was peripheral blood.

DNA of the CDR3: TGTGCCAGCAGAGAACAGGCAGAGTCCCAGCCCCAGCATTTT. Its translation: CASREQAESQPQHF. V and J are TRBV2 and TRBJ1-5; D is perhaps TRBD1 (5 bases). Germline V gene lookup returns CDR1 SNHLY and CDR2 FYNNEI. The V end lost 6 bases, the J end lost 7 bases, and 16 bases lay between the germline ends. The CDR3 length is 14 residues.